This TCR beta chain was sequenced in a study of identifying expanded T cells in peripheral blood. The V and J ends lost 0 bases and 1 base respectively, with 7 bases between them. Germline V lookup: CDR1 MNHEY, CDR2 SMNVEV (reference sequence). This CDR3 has 15 residues. A remark on this clone: The antigen remains undetermined.

No infections or other immune events were documented during collection. Study-level findings and limits: Roughly two-week clone count variance significantly increased as total template count grew.

Measured with immunoSEQ multiplex PCR; TCRdb has only the in-frame clones, and not every one. The sample records about 100,000 clones, about 87% being singletons. This clonotype was sampled from a person aged 18 to 75 in good health. The material sequenced was blood. The rearrangement uses TRBV27 and TRBJ1-5, with D possibly being TRBD1 (5 bases). The CDR3 loop is CASSLSPGSNQPQHF. In DNA form, the CDR3 reads TGTGCCAGCAGTTTATCTCCAGGGAGCAATCAGCCCCAGCATTTT.